Listed below are T cell receptor beta chains from one sample, sequenced in a study of blood T cell repertoires in COVID-19. Sequencing was performed with immunoSEQ multiplex PCR; in TCRdb, only in-frame clones are kept and a portion is missing. Of approximately 300,000 clones listed, roughly 87% are singletons. The sequencing sample was made of peripheral blood. All receptors come from a woman between 45 and 65 years old who had recovered from COVID-19. Both conserved end residues are trimmed from each CDR3. The D gene is left open where the match is weak.

v_gene: TRBV28
d_gene: .
CDR3aa: ASSLLGPGGTEAF

v_gene: TRBV27
d_gene: .
CDR3aa: ATHRDTEAF

v_gene: TRBV11-3
d_gene: .
CDR3aa: ASSPNWGLEGQEEQF

v_gene: TRBV19
d_gene: .
CDR3aa: ASSINRGDTQY

v_gene: TRBV6-5
d_gene: TRBD2
CDR3aa: ASGSTSGTYEQY

v_gene: TRBV2
d_gene: .
CDR3aa: ASSSDRTANEKLF

v_gene: TRBV29-1
d_gene: .
CDR3aa: SVVTDRNTGELF

v_gene: TRBV6-6
d_gene: .
CDR3aa: ASSRQSQKLNYGYT

v_gene: TRBV7-2
d_gene: .
CDR3aa: ASSPTQDSGNTIY

v_gene: TRBV6-2/TRBV6-3
d_gene: .
CDR3aa: ASSYIDRSGINYGYT

v_gene: TRBV4-2
d_gene: .
CDR3aa: ASSRTIPHDSNQPQH

v_gene: TRBV19
d_gene: TRBD1
CDR3aa: ASRAAGRTGVSGNTIY

v_gene: TRBV11-2
d_gene: TRBD1
CDR3aa: ASSPPGTGSATYGYT

v_gene: TRBV7-9
d_gene: .
CDR3aa: ASSLGVEGGEAF

v_gene: TRBV19
d_gene: .
CDR3aa: ASSQRQRANYGYT

v_gene: TRBV2
d_gene: .
CDR3aa: ASRGGQQPNEAF

v_gene: TRBV7-9
d_gene: .
CDR3aa: ASSQAGYAYGYT

v_gene: TRBV7-9
d_gene: TRBD1
CDR3aa: ASSLSGDSGGGYT

v_gene: TRBV2
d_gene: TRBD2
CDR3aa: ASSGGLAGRTGELF

v_gene: TRBV7-3
d_gene: TRBD1
CDR3aa: ASSLGQAPRYEQY

v_gene: TRBV2
d_gene: TRBD1
CDR3aa: ASSVPRTGETPSPMMYEQY

v_gene: TRBV5-1
d_gene: .
CDR3aa: ASSRSGTNEKLF

v_gene: TRBV5-1
d_gene: TRBD2
CDR3aa: ASSSSGITGELF

v_gene: TRBV27
d_gene: TRBD1
CDR3aa: ASSLSPGTGRNNEQF

v_gene: TRBV15
d_gene: TRBD2
CDR3aa: ATSPWGLAGASYEQY

v_gene: TRBV11-3
d_gene: .
CDR3aa: ASSPLGRADTQY

v_gene: TRBV7-3
d_gene: TRBD1
CDR3aa: ASSPLGQVDNEQF

v_gene: TRBV28
d_gene: TRBD1
CDR3aa: ASSSLGTGDYGYT

v_gene: TRBV5-4
d_gene: TRBD1
CDR3aa: ASSPRTGRNTGELF

v_gene: TRBV6-2/TRBV6-3
d_gene: .
CDR3aa: ASSVGAQGKLF

v_gene: TRBV9
d_gene: .
CDR3aa: ASSGGRQEQPQH

v_gene: TRBV5-1
d_gene: TRBD1
CDR3aa: ASSPTTGMGTEAF

v_gene: TRBV10-3
d_gene: .
CDR3aa: AISDGAGIGTEAF

v_gene: TRBV7-6
d_gene: TRBD1
CDR3aa: ASSLARAQGGTEAF

v_gene: TRBV14
d_gene: .
CDR3aa: ASSQAGGNTIY

v_gene: TRBV2
d_gene: TRBD1
CDR3aa: ASSGQVSGNTIY

v_gene: TRBV30
d_gene: .
CDR3aa: AWNRGGYNEQF

v_gene: TRBV30
d_gene: .
CDR3aa: AWSGIRGSGETQY

v_gene: TRBV7-2
d_gene: TRBD2
CDR3aa: ASSPGGSGANVLT

v_gene: TRBV19
d_gene: .
CDR3aa: ASSVGHSYEQY

v_gene: TRBV11-3
d_gene: TRBD2
CDR3aa: ASSPPPPPSGTREQF

v_gene: TRBV5-1
d_gene: .
CDR3aa: ASSLAVGDQYLYT

v_gene: TRBV28
d_gene: .
CDR3aa: ASSPDYSPSTDTQY

v_gene: TRBV7-7
d_gene: .
CDR3aa: ASSLRIEVRDWVDEKLF

v_gene: TRBV24-1
d_gene: .
CDR3aa: ATSASNQPQH

v_gene: TRBV7-3
d_gene: .
CDR3aa: ASSHNMNTEAF

v_gene: TRBV27
d_gene: TRBD1
CDR3aa: ASSLNRGFNGYT

v_gene: TRBV6-2/TRBV6-3
d_gene: TRBD2
CDR3aa: ASSYVTSRNEQF

v_gene: TRBV9
d_gene: .
CDR3aa: ASSVDSGVGVNTIY

v_gene: TRBV28
d_gene: TRBD1
CDR3aa: ASGGTGFSNQPQH

v_gene: TRBV11-2
d_gene: TRBD1
CDR3aa: ASSYGTGAHEQY

v_gene: TRBV7-2
d_gene: .
CDR3aa: ASSLVGRAAAGNTIY